Shown below are 8 T cell receptor beta chains from a single sample sequenced in a study of blood T cell repertoires in COVID-19. Clones were read by immunoSEQ multiplex PCR, and TCRdb kept only the in-frame ones, dropping some. The profile shows hundreds of thousands of clones, 85% to 90% of them singletons. The sequenced sample was PBMCs or T cells enriched from blood (not recorded which). The receptors were gathered from a man aged 45-60 years who had been exposed to COVID-19.

This chain connects TRBV5-1 to TRBJ2-2; a weak D match, TRBD1 (6 bases). From germline, CDR1 is SGHRS and CDR2 YFSETQ. The CDR3 covers 16 residues. Trimming took off 4 bases at V and 6 bases at J, with 19 bases between the two ends. The CDR3 sequence: CASSQIVTGNSGELFF. CDR3 bases: TGCGCCAGCAGCCAGATAGTTACAGGGAATTCCGGGGAGCTGTTTTTT.

This chain connects TRBV7-2 to TRBJ2-3; 12 bases agree with TRBD2. Germline values: CDR1 SGHTA, CDR2 FQGNSA. The V gene end was trimmed by 5 bases and the J gene end by 6 bases; junction bases not matched to a gene: 12. This CDR3 is built from 17 residues. The CDR3 nucleotides are TGTGCCAGCAGCCCCCCGGGGGCTAGCGGGAGGGCGGATACGCAGTATTTT. It codes for CASSPPGASGRADTQYF.

CDR3 protein: CASSLGDRVGYEQYF. In DNA, the CDR3 is TGCGCCAGCAGCTTGGGTGACAGGGTAGGCTACGAGCAGTACTTC. The chain uses TRBV5-1 and TRBJ2-7; 7 bases line up with TRBD1. CDR3 length: 15 residues. CDR1 is SGHRS and CDR2 is YFSETQ in the germline V gene. J gave up 3 bases and V 0 bases, and 6 bases lay outside the gene matches.

The chain has TRBV7-9 and TRBJ2-1; 8 positions match TRBD2. Trimming took 5 bases from V and 0 from J; bases not matched to a gene: 9. In germline, CDR1 is SEHNR, CDR2 FQNEAQ (reference sequence). The CDR3 runs to 17 residues. The CDR3 loop reads CASSSRAGGSSYNEQFF. DNA for the CDR3: TGTGCCAGCAGCAGTCGGGCGGGGGGTAGCTCCTACAATGAGCAGTTCTTC.

The chain carries TRBV7-9 and TRBJ1-2; D is unclear. CDR1 is SEHNR, CDR2 FQNEAQ, per germline (reference sequence). This CDR3 is 14 amino acids long. V lost 5 bases to trimming and J lost 3 bases, with 13 bases between them. In DNA form, the CDR3 reads TGTGCCAGCAGCCCCCGTACATACGACTATGGCTACACCTTC. This gives the protein CASSPRTYDYGYTF.

This clone came up a few times. This chain links TRBV7-2 with TRBJ2-3; 9 bases line up with TRBD1. The V gene's germline CDR1 is SGHTA and CDR2 FQGNSA. Trimming at V came to 5 bases and at J to 5 bases, leaving 8 bases not matched to a gene. This CDR3 contains 15 residues. The CDR3 bases are TGTGCCAGCAGCATATTCGGGACAGGGAGAGATACGCAGTATTTT. Residues: CASSIFGTGRDTQYF.

The genes are TRBV5-1 and TRBJ2-5, with 15 nucleotides matching TRBD2. The germline V gene encodes CDR1 SGHRS and CDR2 YFSETQ. The V gene end was trimmed by 2 bases and the J gene end by 0 bases; junction bases not matched to a gene: 5. The CDR3 is made up of 18 amino acids. The CDR3 DNA follows: TGCGCCAGCAGCTTTGGGACTAGCGGGAGGAGGTACCAAGAGACCCAGTACTTC. Its protein product is CASSFGTSGRRYQETQYF.

The J gene is TRBJ2-1, the V gene TRBV5-4; TRBD1 agrees at 9 bases. Germline lookup yields CDR1 SGHNT and CDR2 YYREEE (reference sequence). The CDR3 is 15 amino acids. V was clipped by 3 bases and J by 3 bases; unmatched bases: 4. The CDR3 loop is CASSSQGAGYNEQFF. The DNA of the CDR3 is TGTGCCAGCAGCTCACAGGGGGCCGGCTACAATGAGCAGTTCTTC.